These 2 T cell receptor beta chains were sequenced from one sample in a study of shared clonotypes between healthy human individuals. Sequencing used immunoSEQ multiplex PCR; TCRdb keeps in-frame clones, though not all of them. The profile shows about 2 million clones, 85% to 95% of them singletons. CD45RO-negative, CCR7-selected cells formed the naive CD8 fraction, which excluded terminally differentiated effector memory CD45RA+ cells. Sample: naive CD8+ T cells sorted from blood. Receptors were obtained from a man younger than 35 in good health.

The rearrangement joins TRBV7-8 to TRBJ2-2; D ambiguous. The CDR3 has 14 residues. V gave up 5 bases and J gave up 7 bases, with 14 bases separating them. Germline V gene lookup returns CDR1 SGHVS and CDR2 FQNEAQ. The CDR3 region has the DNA TGTGCCAGCAGCACCCCGGGTTCCAGCGGGGAGCTGTTTTTT. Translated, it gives CASSTPGSSGELFF.

The CDR3 reads CATSRDAQDWATDTQYF. DNA for the CDR3: TGTGCCACCAGCAGAGATGCACAGGACTGGGCCACAGATACGCAGTATTTT. This sequence joins TRBV15 and TRBJ2-3; D is perhaps TRBD1 or TRBD2 (5 bases each). The CDR3 length is 17 residues. V shed 0 bases and J shed 2 bases, with 15 bases lying between them. CDR1 and CDR2 from the germline V gene are LNHNV and YYDKDF (reference sequence). The full variable domain, with the rest looked up from reference TRBV15 and TRBJ2-3, is DAMVIQNPRYQVTQFGKPVTLSCSQTLNHNVMYWYQQKSSQAPKLLFHYYDKDFNNEADTPDNFQSRRPNTSFCFLDIRSPGLGDTAMYLCATSRDAQDWATDTQYFGPGTRLTVL.